A selection of T cell receptor beta chains follows, all from one sample in a study of T-cell reconstitution after alpha-beta-depleted transplantation in children. TCRdb reanalysed the PCR reads using MiXCR and keeps one entry per CDR3 protein. Counted here are 550,000 to 800,000 distinct CDR3 sequences, roughly 14% occurring once; the ten biggest clones make up roughly 0.77%. The source material was PBMCs, sampled before TCRalphabeta/CD19-depleted stem cell transplant. Every receptor here comes from a girl aged 2 to 9 with congenital amegakaryocytic thrombocytopenia, due to receive a stem cell transplant. CDR3s include the opening cysteine and the closing phenylalanine or tryptophan. The D gene is left open where the match is weak. Clone size is not always given. Where it is, it says once, few, many or a class for expanded clones.

>NA|17|TRBV7-2|NA|TRBJ2-3
TGTGTCAGCAGCCTCCTTATGGGAGCGTTGGGAACAGATACGCAGTATTTT
CVSSLLMGALGTDTQYF
>NA|14|TRBV7-9|NA|TRBJ2-1
TGTGCCAGCAGCTTATTGGGGGAGTCGAATGGGCAGTTCTTC
CASSLLGESNGQFF
>few|16|TRBV28|NA|TRBJ2-3
TGTGCCAGCAGTTTCCAAAGGAAGGGGGGGACAGATACGCAGTATTTT
CASSFQRKGGTDTQYF
>few|17|TRBV5-1|NA|TRBJ2-3
TGCGCCAGCAGCCAACAATGGGGAGGCCACCGCGCAGATACGCAGTATTTT
CASSQQWGGHRADTQYF
>few|14|TRBV20-1|TRBD2|TRBJ2-7
TGCAGTGCCCTCGGGGCTAGCGGGAGAGGTGAGCAGTACTTC
CSALGASGRGEQYF
>few|13|TRBV20-1|TRBD2|TRBJ2-4
TGCAGTGCAGGACTAGCGGGAGGCAACATTCAGTACTTC
CSAGLAGGNIQYF
>many|15|TRBV5-1|NA|TRBJ2-1
TGCGCCAGCAGCTTGTCTTTTAGGGGGTCTGGTGAGCAGTTCTTC
CASSLSFRGSGEQFF
>many|14|TRBV12-3/TRBV12-4|NA|TRBJ2-7
TGTGCCAGCAGTTTCAGCCGGGGTTCCTACGAGCAGTACTTC
CASSFSRGSYEQYF
>NA|17|TRBV12-3/TRBV12-4|TRBD1|TRBJ1-5
TGTGCCAGCAGTCCCCATCGCCAGGGGGGAAAATATCAGCCCCAGCATTTT
CASSPHRQGGKYQPQHF
>few|12|TRBV7-9|TRBD1|TRBJ2-7
TGTGCCAGCAGCCGACAGGGGAACGAGCAGTACTTC
CASSRQGNEQYF
>NA|16|TRBV6-5|TRBD1|TRBJ2-7
TGTGCCAGCAGTTACACGATGGGACAGGGGTACTACGAGCAGTACTTC
CASSYTMGQGYYEQYF
>many|14|TRBV12-3/TRBV12-4|TRBD1|TRBJ2-7
TGTGCCAGCAGCCATAGGGACAGGCTCACCGAGCAGTACTTC
CASSHRDRLTEQYF
>few|14|TRBV6-1|NA|TRBJ2-7
TGTGCCAGCATCCCGACCGGTTCCTCCTACGAGCAGTACTTC
CASIPTGSSYEQYF
>many|18|TRBV4-1|NA|TRBJ2-4
TGCGCCAGCAGCCAAGAAGTAGTGCAGGGGCTAGCCAAAAACATTCAGTACTTC
CASSQEVVQGLAKNIQYF
>few|15|TRBV4-1|TRBD2|TRBJ2-1
TGCGCCAGCAGCAAAGCGGGAGGGCCGGGTAATGAGCAGTTCTTC
CASSKAGGPGNEQFF
>many|16|TRBV7-2|NA|TRBJ1-2
TGTGCCAGCAGCTACCCTCCAGGAAATCAAAACTATGGCTACACCTTC
CASSYPPGNQNYGYTF
>NA|15|TRBV3-1|NA|TRBJ2-3
TGTGCCAGCAGCCAAGAGTGGGCCAGAGGCGGAACGCAGTATTTT
CASSQEWARGGTQYF
>NA|14|TRBV20-1|TRBD1|TRBJ2-7
TGCAGTGCTCGCCCAGGGGGACCCCTTTACGAGCAGTACTTC
CSARPGGPLYEQYF
>many|15|TRBV5-1|NA|TRBJ2-1
TGCGCCAGCAGCTTGATGGACAAACCCTACAATGAGCAGTTCTTC
CASSLMDKPYNEQFF
>NA|17|TRBV6-1|TRBD2|TRBJ2-3
TGTGCCAGCAGTACACCGGGACTAGCGGGAGGTCCTCTCAGGCAGTATTTT
CASSTPGLAGGPLRQYF
>many|15|TRBV12-3/TRBV12-4|TRBD2|TRBJ2-1
TGTGCCAGCAGTTGGACTAGCGGGTATAACAATGAGCAGTTCTTC
CASSWTSGYNNEQFF
>NA|13|TRBV7-7|NA|TRBJ1-6
TGTGCCAGCAGCTTAGAAACAGGGACTCCCCTCCACTTT
CASSLETGTPLHF
>few|13|TRBV20-1|TRBD2|TRBJ2-1
TGCAGTGCCGAGGAGGCGGGAGGGTATGAGCAGTTCTTC
CSAEEAGGYEQFF
>NA|16|TRBV10-3|TRBD1|TRBJ2-5
TGTGCCAGCGGGACAGGGGGAACGTTGTCGAGAGAGACCCAGTACTTC
CASGTGGTLSRETQYF
>NA|14|TRBV5-1|NA|TRBJ2-7
TGCGCCAGCAGCTTGGCGGAGGGTGGCTACGAGCAGTACTTC
CASSLAEGGYEQYF
>few|15|TRBV5-4|NA|TRBJ1-5
TGTGCCAGCAGCCAGGACAGACCCCTCAATCAGCCCCAGCATTTT
CASSQDRPLNQPQHF
>NA|14|TRBV5-5|TRBD1|TRBJ2-3
TGTGCCAGCAGCGCGACAGGGGGCGAAGATACGCAGTATTTT
CASSATGGEDTQYF
>many|16|TRBV5-1|TRBD2|TRBJ2-1
TGCGCCAGCAGCTCCGCCGGGACTAGCGGGGTCAATGAGCAGTTCTTC
CASSSAGTSGVNEQFF
>NA|17|TRBV19|TRBD2|TRBJ2-1
TGTGCCAGTAGTGTTAGCGGGAGGGTACCGTCCTACAATGAGCAGTTCTTC
CASSVSGRVPSYNEQFF
>many|13|TRBV10-3|NA|TRBJ2-1
TGTGCCATCAGGGACGGGGATTACAATGAGCAGTTCTTC
CAIRDGDYNEQFF
>many|13|TRBV4-1|NA|TRBJ2-1
TGCGCCAGCAGCCAAGTGGCAGGTAATGAGCAGTTCTTC
CASSQVAGNEQFF
>NA|14|TRBV2|NA|TRBJ2-4
TGTGCCAGCAGACAGAACGAAGGCAAAAACATTCAGTACTTC
CASRQNEGKNIQYF
>many|16|TRBV5-1|NA|TRBJ2-7
TGCGCCAGCAGCTTTGAACCGGGACTCACCTCCTACGAGCAGTACTTC
CASSFEPGLTSYEQYF
>NA|14|TRBV5-1|TRBD2|TRBJ2-3
TGCGCCAGCGAAAGCGGGAGGAACACAGATACGCAGTATTTT
CASESGRNTDTQYF
>many|14|TRBV12-3/TRBV12-4|TRBD1|TRBJ2-7
TGTGCCAGCAGCCGGACAGGGTTCCTTTACGAGCAGTACTTC
CASSRTGFLYEQYF